This T cell receptor (beta chain) was sequenced for a study of identical twins. This CDR3 comprises 13 residues. Germline-derived CDR1 and CDR2 are LGHDT and YNNKEL (reference sequence). Deletions cut 3 bases from V and 6 bases from J, with 9 bases between. General study findings and limits: The conclusions drew on cross-sectional statistical analysis instead of tracking the same donors.

TCRdb recomputed calls from the 5' RACE reads with MiXCR, one row per CDR3 protein. The data hold 1.5 million to 2 million distinct CDR3 sequences, with less than 35% observed a single time. This clonotype came up many times. Its specificity is unknown. This receptor was identified in a newborn girl in good health. Sequencing was carried out using cord blood. V is TRBV3-1 and J is TRBJ1-5; the D gene is possibly TRBD1 (5 bases). Written as DNA, the CDR3 is TGTGCCAGCAGCCAGGGGGGAGGTCAGCCCCAGCATTTT. Its translation is CASSQGGGQPQHF.